This T cell receptor (beta chain) was captured in a study of radiotherapy plus CTLA-4 blockade in lung cancer (dated by TCRdb to 2016 to 2018). Regarding the study in general: Objective responses were observed in about a sixth of enrolled patients, and disease control was achieved in less than 35%.

Measured from the cysteine to the phenylalanine, the CDR3 is 15 residues long. Only the CDR3 DNA stays, 45 bases, in frame from base 1. The germline V gene encodes CDR1 SGHRS and CDR2 YFSETQ. The V end loses 0 bases and the J end loses 0 bases, and a stretch of 8 bases separates them. Paper-wide results and their limitations: The strongest predictors of response, as reported, were early dynamic changes in blood T cell clones along with a rise in serum interferon-beta after radiation. After treatment with radiotherapy and ipilimumab, TCR clones that originated in tumors expanded in peripheral blood.

Note on this clone: Its binding antigen is unknown. Base qualities are not recorded, but no much larger clone differs from it by a single base.

The study tested focal radiation therapy combined with CTLA-4 blockade (ipilimumab) in patients with chemo-refractory metastatic non-small-cell lung cancer. Receptors were amplified or captured by the immunoSEQ multiplex PCR assay. Imported from immuneACCESS, the table was reduced by TCRdb to in-frame sequences with V and J called. These copies leave out some clones; in studies compared against another copy, an unresolved V gene accounts for under half, and the cause of the remainder is not known. Within this sample are 85,000 to 130,000 clones, with more than 70% of them counted one time only. Over 2% of the sample is held by the ten biggest clonotypes.

This receptor was taken from a human donor with non-small cell lung cancer that progressed on radiotherapy plus ipilimumab. Some clones in this sample may be carry-over from other donors' samples. The V and J segments used are TRBV5-1 and TRBJ2-3, with no reliable assignment of the D segment. Here the sequenced sample was peripheral blood, taken from a patient treated with radiotherapy plus ipilimumab. CDR3 reads: CASSLGHTSTDTQYF. In nucleotide form, the sequence is TGCGCCAGCAGCTTGGGACACACTAGCACAGATACGCAGTATTTT.